The 21 T cell receptor beta chains listed next were all sequenced from one sample in a study of blood T cell repertoires in COVID-19. The data were produced by immunoSEQ multiplex PCR, yet TCRdb's version contains in-frame clones alone and is incomplete. The data show about 240,000 clones, with approximately 85% seen just once and around 11% held by the top ten. Material for sequencing was peripheral blood. These receptor sequences come from an older woman with active or convalescent COVID-19.

The rearrangement uses TRBV19 and TRBJ1-1; no clear D gene. Trimming stripped 6 bases from V and 6 bases from J, with 17 bases between. CDR3 length: 14 residues. Germline V gives CDR1 LNHDA, CDR2 SQIVND (reference sequence). The CDR3 protein is CASRGSSYWAEAFF. The CDR3 nucleotides are TGTGCCAGTAGGGGCTCGAGTTATTGGGCTGAAGCTTTCTTT.

This clone was detected many times. The chain is built from TRBV5-6 and TRBJ2-7, with a tentative D call TRBD2 (5 bases). V was pared by 0 bases and J by 6 bases, with 10 bases between. The CDR3 totals 13 residues. Germline assignment: CDR1 SGHDT and CDR2 YYEEEE. For the CDR3, the DNA is TGTGCCAGCAGCTTGGGTTGGCGGGCCGAGCAGTACTTC. Translation: CASSLGWRAEQYF.

The chain employs TRBV9 and TRBJ2-5; 13 bases fit TRBD2. J was trimmed by 2 bases and V by 0 bases; bases with no gene match: 16. Germline V gives CDR1 SGDLS, CDR2 YYNGEE. This CDR3 is built from 21 residues. The CDR3 DNA sequence: TGTGCCAGCAGCGTAGGAGTGCGGACTAGCGGGGGACTGGTATTTCAAGAGACCCAGTACTTC. Translated: CASSVGVRTSGGLVFQETQYF.

CDR3 nucleotides: TGTGCCACCAGTGATTCGAAACAGGGGGCGGGTGAGCAGTTCTTC. It encodes CATSDSKQGAGEQFF. The V gene is TRBV24-1, the J gene TRBJ2-1; TRBD1 aligns across 9 bases. Trimming took 2 bases from V and 9 from J; bases not matched to a gene: 7. Germline CDR1 is KGHDR and CDR2 is SFDVKD. CDR3 size: 15 residues.

This sequence joins TRBV5-6 and TRBJ2-5, with D unclear. The CDR3 extends over 12 amino acids. Germline CDR1 reads SGHDT; CDR2 reads YYEEEE. V shed 2 bases and J shed 4 bases, with 6 bases lying between them. CDR3: CASSFTRETQYF. CDR3 bases: TGTGCCAGCAGCTTCACAAGAGAGACCCAGTACTTC.

This rearrangement joins TRBV6-5 to TRBJ1-1, with D tentatively TRBD1 (5 bases). CDR1 is MNHEY and CDR2 is SVGAGI in the germline V gene. This CDR3 comprises 16 residues. V dropped 2 bases and J dropped 1 base, with 14 bases sitting between them. CDR3 bases: TGTGCCAGCAGTTACCCCCCGGGGGGACCGAACACTGAAGCTTTCTTT. Protein sequence: CASSYPPGGPNTEAFF.

This sequence joins TRBV13 and TRBJ1-6, with 7 bases matching TRBD1. Germline-derived CDR1 and CDR2 are PRHDT and FYEKMQ (reference sequence). Trimming took 5 bases from V and 7 from J; bases not matched to a gene: 5. The CDR3 sequence is 14 residues long. In DNA form, the CDR3 reads TGTGCCAGCAGCCGAACAGGGGCCAATTCACCCCTCCACTTT. Its protein is CASSRTGANSPLHF.

This chain connects TRBV7-9 to TRBJ2-7, with TRBD2 identical over 8 bases. The ends lost 3 bases at V and 6 bases at J; junction bases unmatched: 4. This CDR3 has 13 amino acids. CDR1 is SEHNR and CDR2 is FQNEAQ in the germline V gene (reference sequence). CDR3: CASSFGGGAEQYF. The CDR3 DNA follows: TGTGCCAGCAGCTTCGGGGGGGGTGCCGAGCAGTACTTC.

V usage is TRBV2 and J usage is TRBJ2-3, with D possibly being TRBD1 (6 bases). Trimming removed 6 bases at V and 1 base at J, with 11 bases between. Germline V gives CDR1 SNHLY, CDR2 FYNNEI. The length of the CDR3 is 14 residues. In DNA, the CDR3 is TGTGCCAGCAGCGAGGGACAAGGCACAGATACGCAGTATTTT. Its protein product is CASSEGQGTDTQYF.

The rearrangement links TRBV29-1 to TRBJ2-7; 9 bases are shared with TRBD1. From germline, CDR1 is SQVTM and CDR2 ANQGSEA. V lost 4 bases, J lost 3 bases, and 1 base stayed unmatched. This CDR3 is 12 amino acids long. The CDR3 DNA is TGCAGCGTTGGGGGACAGGGCTACGAGCAGTACTTC. Amino acid sequence: CSVGGQGYEQYF.

V and J are TRBV7-9 and TRBJ2-7; TRBD1 aligns across 9 bases. The CDR3 contains 13 residues. The V and J ends lost 5 bases and 3 bases, in that order; junction bases with no gene match: 2. Germline CDR1 is SEHNR and CDR2 is FQNEAQ (reference sequence). This CDR3 is CASSPGQGYEQYF. For the CDR3, the DNA is TGTGCCAGCAGCCCGGGACAGGGCTACGAGCAGTACTTC.

The DNA of the CDR3 is TGCGCCAGCAGCCCTACAGGGGGTAATCAGCCCCAGCATTTT. Its translation: CASSPTGGNQPQHF. V usage is TRBV5-1 and J usage is TRBJ1-5, with 8 bases that match TRBD1. The germline gives CDR1 SGHRS, CDR2 YFSETQ. V gave up 4 bases and J gave up 4 bases; unmatched junction bases: 4. The CDR3 is 14 amino acids.

There are a few counts of this clone. The V gene is TRBV27, the J gene TRBJ2-3, with TRBD2 matching over 12 bases. Germline values: CDR1 MNHEY, CDR2 SMNVEV (reference sequence). V lost 4 bases to trimming and J lost 6 bases; unmatched junction nucleotides: 2. This CDR3 has 14 residues. CDR3 residues: CASSSGLAGDTQYF. The CDR3 nucleotides read TGTGCCAGCAGTTCCGGACTAGCGGGGGATACGCAGTATTTT.

This chain connects TRBV5-1 to TRBJ1-1, with TRBD1 matching 7 bases. V was clipped by 5 bases and J by 11 bases; unmatched bases: 12. This CDR3 is 13 amino acids long. CDR1 SGHRS and CDR2 YFSETQ come from the germline V gene. CDR3 nucleotides: TGCGCCAGCAGTTCTCAAACAGGGGATGGGGCTTTCTTT. Amino acids: CASSSQTGDGAFF.

The chain employs TRBV12-3 or TRBV12-4 and TRBJ2-5; D is unclear. The CDR3 is 13 residues long. Between the trimmed V and J ends, which lost 3 bases and 2 bases, there was a span of 7 bases. Here the CDR3 DNA reads TGTGCCAGCAGTTTGTCGCAGCAAGAGACCCAGTACTTC. This codes for CASSLSQQETQYF.

J is TRBJ2-3 and V is TRBV2; D possibly corresponds to TRBD2 (7 bases). This CDR3 is 16 amino acids long. Trimming shortened V by 1 base and J by 8 bases, and 19 bases separated the two germline ends. Germline values: CDR1 SNHLY, CDR2 FYNNEI. CDR3: CASSEVAGATRGTQYF. The DNA of the CDR3 is TGTGCCAGCAGTGAAGTGGCGGGGGCCACCCGGGGTACGCAGTATTTT.

The rearrangement links TRBV9 to TRBJ2-3, with 10 nucleotides matching TRBD2. The CDR3 spans 16 residues. V shed 0 bases and J 5 bases; nucleotides not matched to a gene: 6. The V gene's germline CDR1 is SGDLS and CDR2 YYNGEE. The CDR3 protein is CASSVGAGGLQDTQYF. The CDR3 DNA reads as TGTGCCAGCAGCGTAGGAGCGGGGGGGCTTCAAGATACGCAGTATTTT.

The V and J genes are TRBV28 and TRBJ1-5; D may be TRBD1 (6 bases). Trimming took off 5 bases at V and 5 bases at J, with 13 bases between the two ends. Germline V gives CDR1 MDHEN, CDR2 SYDVKM. This CDR3 has 14 amino acids. CDR3: CASSIRTAYQPQHF. In DNA form, the CDR3 reads TGTGCCAGCAGTATCCGGACAGCTTATCAGCCCCAGCATTTT.

The chain recombines TRBV5-5 with TRBJ1-2, with D possibly being TRBD1 (6 bases). Germline-derived CDR1 and CDR2 are SGHKS and YYEKEE (reference sequence). This CDR3 region has 13 residues. Trimming took off 4 bases at V and 8 bases at J, with 15 bases between the two ends. The CDR3 loop reads CASSNLWTEGYTF. The DNA for the CDR3 is TGTGCCAGCAGCAATCTTTGGACAGAAGGCTACACCTTC.

The J gene is TRBJ1-1, the V gene TRBV7-9; D unresolved. With 1 base removed from V and 6 bases from J, the gap between germline ends came to 9 bases. This CDR3 comprises 13 residues. Germline CDR1 is SEHNR and CDR2 is FQNEAQ (reference sequence). The CDR3 nucleotides are TGTGCCAGCAGCTTAGTTCAACGCGCTGAAGCTTTCTTT. Its translation: CASSLVQRAEAFF.

In DNA, the CDR3 is TGTGCCAGCAGCCCAGGGGGTGTCGGGGAGCTGTTTTTT. As protein: CASSPGGVGELFF. The chain is built from TRBV11-2 and TRBJ2-2, with 7 bases lining up with TRBD1. V lost 5 bases to trimming and J lost 7 bases; unmatched junction nucleotides: 4. This CDR3 region has 13 residues. Germline CDR1 and CDR2: SGHAT and FQNNGV.